The TCR beta chain under discussion was sequenced for a study of cytomegalovirus exposure and HLA in healthy donors. This CDR3 has 16 amino acids. Germline values: CDR1 SGHNT, CDR2 YYREEE (reference sequence). J was trimmed by 6 bases and V by 0 bases; bases with no gene match: 6. Use of 60 Vbeta and 13 Jbeta primers characterized the PCR. Generated by immunoSEQ multiplex PCR, the TCRdb table keeps only in-frame clones and is missing some. The sample features roughly 120,000 clones, with around 2.2% in its top ten. This sequence was found in a man aged 40-49 years in good health and CMV-seronegative. Sequencing was carried out using PBMCs. The chain carries TRBV5-4 and TRBJ2-7, with 13 bases identical to TRBD2. The CDR3 DNA is TGTGCCAGCAGCTTGGATCCGGGACTAGCGGGACGCGAGCAGTACTTC. Its protein is CASSLDPGLAGREQYF.